This T cell receptor beta chain was identified in a study of lymphopenia after photon versus proton radiotherapy. Study results and caveats: Post-nadir diversity loss with photons came from oligoclonal expansion, particularly CD8+ Temra cells. A bigger post-nadir fall in TCR diversity correlated inversely with survival time in deceased patients. Better survival with proton therapy was suggested as possible, not demonstrated.

Clones were sequenced by immunoSEQ multiplex PCR, and TCRdb holds only the in-frame ones, with some missing. In the table there are a few thousand clones, 85% to 90% of which are singletons. The germline gives CDR1 SGHTA, CDR2 FQGNSA. Trimming shortened V by 1 base and J by 4 bases, and 7 bases separated the two germline ends. The CDR3 loop spans 13 amino acids. Note on this clone: What it recognizes is unknown.

The chain employs TRBV7-2 and TRBJ1-2; D gene ambiguous. This material consisted of peripheral blood, taken from a patient treated with photon-based radiotherapy. The receptor comes from a man aged 25 to 45 with gastric cancer. CDR3 in DNA: TGTGCCAGCAGCTTAGAAGGGCTCTATGGCTACACCTTC. Translating gives CASSLEGLYGYTF.